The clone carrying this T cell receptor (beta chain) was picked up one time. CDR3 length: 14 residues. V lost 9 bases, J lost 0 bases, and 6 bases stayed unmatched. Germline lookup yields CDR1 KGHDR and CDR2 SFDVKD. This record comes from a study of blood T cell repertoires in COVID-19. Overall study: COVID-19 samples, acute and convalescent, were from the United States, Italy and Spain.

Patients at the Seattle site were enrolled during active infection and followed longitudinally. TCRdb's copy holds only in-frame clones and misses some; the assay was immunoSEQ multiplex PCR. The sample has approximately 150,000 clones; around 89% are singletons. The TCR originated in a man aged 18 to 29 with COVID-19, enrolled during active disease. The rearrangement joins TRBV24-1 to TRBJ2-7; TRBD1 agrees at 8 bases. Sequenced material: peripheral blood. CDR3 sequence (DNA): TGTGCCACCGGGCAGGGGGCTCCCTCCTACGAGCAGTACTTC. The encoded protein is CATGQGAPSYEQYF.